Listed below are T cell receptor beta chains from one sample, sequenced in a study of cytomegalovirus exposure and HLA in healthy donors. Assay used: immunoSEQ multiplex PCR; TCRdb lists only in-frame clones, some missing. The table shows fewer than 200,000 clones, with approximately 80% occurring only once. The sample comprised PBMCs. Every receptor here comes from a woman aged 40-49 years in good health and CMV-seropositive. CDR3s leave out the opening cysteine and the closing phenylalanine or tryptophan.

length,J,V,CDR3
10,TRBJ2-3,TRBV2,ASNGQSDTQY
11,TRBJ2-7,TRBV6-5,ASSTPGKDEQY
11,TRBJ2-3,TRBV5-1,ASSLILGDTQY
10,TRBJ1-2,TRBV6-5,ASRSGVHGYT
14,TRBJ2-3,TRBV14,ASSQDWGSGTDTQY
13,TRBJ2-7,TRBV21-1,ASSKVEGQGYEQY
12,TRBJ2-1,TRBV6-5,ASRPGPYNNEQF
17,TRBJ2-2,TRBV7-2,ASSLARLAGGPGTGELF
11,TRBJ1-1,TRBV6-5,ASVRAQNTEAF
10,TRBJ2-3,TRBV11-2,ASSSLGDTQY
14,TRBJ2-1,TRBV28,ASSLKTSGAYNEQF
9,TRBJ2-5,TRBV9,ASSMSETQY
12,TRBJ1-5,TRBV15,ATSRDVVDQPQH
14,TRBJ1-3,TRBV21-1,ASSKVMTGEGNTIY
9,TRBJ1-2,TRBV18,ASSTRGGYT
14,TRBJ2-1,TRBV19,ASSGTGHPFYNEQF